These 12 T cell receptor beta chains were sequenced from one sample in a study of shared clonotypes between healthy human individuals. TCRdb's table, derived via immunoSEQ multiplex PCR, lists solely in-frame clones and lacks some. The table includes 2 million to 2.5 million clones, over 85% detected once. The material sequenced was naive CD4+ T cells sorted from blood. Subset meaning: CD45RA+ positively selected. Source of these receptors: a man aged 18 to 29 in good health.

This chain links TRBV5-1 with TRBJ1-6; D gene ambiguous. From germline, CDR1 is SGHRS and CDR2 YFSETQ. The CDR3 has 14 amino acids. V was pared by 0 bases and J by 6 bases, with 7 bases between. DNA for the CDR3: TGCGCCAGCAGCTTGGCTCCCTCTAATTCACCCCTCCACTTT. It specifies CASSLAPSNSPLHF. The variable domain in full, completed from reference TRBV5-1 and TRBJ1-6, reads KAGVTQTPRYLIKTRGQQVTLSCSPISGHRSVSWYQQTPGQGLQFLFEYFSETQRNKGNFPGRFSGRQFSNSRSEMNVSTLELGDSALYLCASSLAPSNSPLHFGNGTRLTVT.

V usage is TRBV28 and J usage is TRBJ2-3; no definite D call. This CDR3 is 15 amino acids long. Germline CDR1 is MDHEN and CDR2 is SYDVKM. The V end lost 4 bases, the J end lost 6 bases, and 17 bases lay between the germline ends. The DNA of the CDR3 is TGTGCCAGCAGTTCCCCTAAGGATTATAAGGATACGCAGTATTTT. It translates to CASSSPKDYKDTQYF.

The chain joins TRBV10-3 to TRBJ2-3; unclear D gene. V dropped 7 bases and J dropped 2 bases, with 10 bases sitting between them. There are 13 residues in the CDR3. Germline V gene sequence: CDR1 ENHRY, CDR2 SYGVKD. CDR3 residues: CAINPALTDTQYF. DNA for the CDR3: TGTGCCATCAACCCGGCGCTCACAGATACGCAGTATTTT.

The CDR3 spells CASSLAYFSSYNSPLHF. CDR3 bases: TGTGCCAGCAGCTTAGCATACTTCAGCTCCTATAATTCACCCCTCCACTTT. The V call is TRBV7-8, the J call TRBJ1-6; D not certain. The CDR3 extends over 17 amino acids. With 0 bases removed from V and 0 bases from J, the gap between germline ends came to 9 bases. Germline CDR1 SGHVS, CDR2 FQNEAQ.

The V call is TRBV6-1, the J call TRBJ1-5; TRBD1 might be the D (6 bases). Germline V gives CDR1 MNHNS, CDR2 SASEGT. The CDR3 consists of 18 residues. Deletions cut 3 bases from V and 2 bases from J, with 20 bases between. The CDR3 here is CASSDPPGTISGNQPQHF. The DNA of the CDR3 is TGTGCCAGCAGTGATCCGCCCGGGACAATCTCGGGCAATCAGCCCCAGCATTTT.

The chain employs TRBV9 and TRBJ1-2; TRBD1 aligns across 7 bases. Germline lookup yields CDR1 SGDLS and CDR2 YYNGEE. Trimming took 3 bases from V and 3 from J; bases not matched to a gene: 8. CDR3 size: 15 residues. This CDR3 reads CASSGPGQQDYGYTF. The CDR3 coding sequence is TGTGCCAGCAGCGGACCGGGACAGCAGGACTATGGCTACACCTTC. Filled out from reference TRBV9 and TRBJ1-2, the complete variable domain reads DSGVTQTPKHLITATGQRVTLRCSPRSGDLSVYWYQQSLDQGLQFLIQYYNGEERAKGNILERFSAQQFPDLHSELNLSSLELGDSALYFCASSGPGQQDYGYTFGSGTRLTVV.

The CDR3 loop is CASLSDGSNTEAFF. The CDR3 bases are TGTGCCAGTCTGAGTGACGGTTCGAACACTGAAGCTTTCTTT. The chain carries TRBV6-1 and TRBJ1-1; D is undetermined. This CDR3 contains 14 residues. Germline V CDR1 and CDR2: MNHNS, SASEGT. V lost 9 bases, J lost 1 base, and 15 bases lay in between.

The rearrangement uses TRBV27 and TRBJ1-5; 9 nucleotides line up with TRBD1. The CDR3 is made up of 15 amino acids. Trimming cost V 6 bases and J 2 bases; bases outside gene matches: 5. The germline V gene encodes CDR1 MNHEY and CDR2 SMNVEV (reference sequence). The CDR3, as DNA: TGTGCCAGCAGGACAGGGGGTAAAGGCAATCAGCCCCAGCATTTT. Its translation is CASRTGGKGNQPQHF.

The count of this clone is one. The J gene is TRBJ2-5, the V gene TRBV5-4; 12 bases match TRBD1. The ends lost 4 bases at V and 1 base at J; junction bases unmatched: 5. Germline values: CDR1 SGHNT, CDR2 YYREEE (reference sequence). This CDR3 region has 16 residues. CDR3 in DNA: TGTGCCAGCAGCGGGGGACAGGGGGCTTCCCAAGAGACCCAGTACTTC. Encoded protein: CASSGGQGASQETQYF.

The CDR3 DNA reads as TGTGCCACCAGGTCGGGGATCTCTGGAAACACCATATATTTT. Amino acids: CATRSGISGNTIYF. The gene calls are TRBV15 and TRBJ1-3; D remains unclear. V lost 6 bases and J 0 bases, leaving 9 bases between the germline ends. The CDR3 covers 14 residues. CDR1 LNHNV and CDR2 YYDKDF come from the germline V gene (reference sequence).

J is TRBJ2-7 and V is TRBV19; 7 bases line up with TRBD1. Germline assignment: CDR1 LNHDA and CDR2 SQIVND (reference sequence). The CDR3 contains 14 residues. Germline trimming cut 5 bases from V and 6 bases from J; bases unmatched to any gene: 10. CDR3 region: CASSFRQGNAEQYF. The CDR3 DNA reads as TGTGCCAGTAGTTTCCGACAGGGCAATGCCGAGCAGTACTTC. Looking up the rest from reference TRBV19 and TRBJ2-7 gives the full variable domain: DGGITQSPKYLFRKEGQNVTLSCEQNLNHDAMYWYRQDPGQGLRLIYYSQIVNDFQKGDIAEGYSVSREKKESFPLTVTSAQKNPTAFYLCASSFRQGNAEQYFGPGTRLTVT.

The V gene is TRBV6-6, the J gene TRBJ2-7, with 10 bases that match TRBD2. CDR1 and CDR2 from the germline V gene are MNHNY and SVGAGI (reference sequence). CDR3 length equals 15 residues. V gave up 5 bases and J gave up 0 bases; unmatched junction bases: 4. CDR3 DNA: TGTGCCAGCAGTCTACTAGCGGGGACCTCCTACGAGCAGTACTTC. This translates into CASSLLAGTSYEQYF.